A single sample is the source of the 16 T cell receptor beta chains below, sequenced in a study of long-term antiretroviral therapy in people with HIV. immunoSEQ v3.0 was run at survey level. The repertoire was sequenced with immunoSEQ multiplex PCR; TCRdb's copy has only in-frame clones and lacks some. The data hold roughly 21,000 clones, with roughly 79% observed a single time. Sample: unsorted PBMCs, taken 0.1 years before starting antiretroviral therapy. The receptors derive from a man aged 35-49 years with HIV.

The chain is built from TRBV28 and TRBJ1-3, with D tentatively TRBD1 (5 bases). Trimming pared 7 bases from V and 7 bases from J, leaving 26 bases between. The germline V gene has CDR1 MDHEN and CDR2 SYDVKM. The CDR3 spans 17 residues. The CDR3 spells CASTYRDPYIFVNTIYF. Written as DNA, the CDR3 is TGTGCCAGCACGTACCGGGACCCCTACATCTTTGTGAACACCATATATTTT.

The rearrangement joins TRBV5-1 to TRBJ2-5, with a possible D match to TRBD1 (6 bases). Looked up from germline, CDR1 is SGHRS and CDR2 is YFSETQ. Trimming removed 0 bases at V and 4 bases at J, with 10 bases between. The CDR3 is 14 amino acids. CDR3 amino acids: CASSLVQQGETQYF. CDR3 in DNA: TGCGCCAGCAGCTTGGTTCAACAGGGAGAGACCCAGTACTTC.

J is TRBJ2-2 and V is TRBV21-1; TRBD1 is the table's D call, not checked against the DNA. TRBV21-1 is termed a pseudogene. The CDR3 loop spans 15 amino acids. The CDR3 DNA sequence: TGTGCCAGCAGCAACGAGACAGGGAAAACCGGGGAGCTGTTTTTT. This gives the protein CASSNETGKTGELFF.

This clone was counted a few times. V gene TRBV5-4 combines with J gene TRBJ1-6; unclear D gene. Trimming cost V 6 bases and J 6 bases, with 4 bases left between them. This CDR3 is 11 amino acids long. CDR1 and CDR2 from the germline V gene are SGHNT and YYREEE (reference sequence). Written as DNA, the CDR3 is TGTGCCAGCACGGCTAATTCACCCCTCCACTTT. Protein: CASTANSPLHF.

The chain is built from TRBV2 and TRBJ1-3; D perhaps matches TRBD1 (5 bases). Trimming stripped 6 bases from V and 2 bases from J, with 11 bases between. CDR1 is SNHLY, CDR2 FYNNEI, per germline. The CDR3 is 14 amino acids. CDR3 loop: CASRETGTGNTIYF. The CDR3 coding sequence is TGTGCCAGCAGGGAAACAGGAACTGGAAACACCATATATTTT.

The chain joins TRBV29-1 to TRBJ2-1; 9 bases line up with TRBD2. J was trimmed by 7 bases and V by 3 bases; bases with no gene match: 7. This CDR3 spans 14 amino acids. Germline lookup yields CDR1 SQVTM and CDR2 ANQGSEA. The CDR3 nucleotides read TGCAGCGTTGACGCTAGCGGGACGGGAAATGAGCAGTTCTTC. This codes for CSVDASGTGNEQFF.

The chain has TRBV19 and TRBJ2-1; D is unclear. This CDR3 is built from 12 residues. The germline gives CDR1 LNHDA, CDR2 SQIVND (reference sequence). V was clipped by 5 bases and J by 4 bases, with 6 bases between them. In nucleotides, the CDR3 is TGTGCCAGTAGTCGGACGTACAATGAGCAGTTCTTC. Encoded protein: CASSRTYNEQFF.

This chain links TRBV5-1 with TRBJ1-4; 7 bases agree with TRBD1. In germline, CDR1 is SGHRS, CDR2 YFSETQ. The J segment lost 6 bases and the V segment lost 3 bases, leaving 8 bases of the junction unmatched. This CDR3 comprises 15 residues. The CDR3 DNA sequence: TGCGCCAGCAGCTCCGCGGAGGGGGCGCATGAAAAACTGTTTTTT. This sequence encodes CASSSAEGAHEKLFF.

V is TRBV10-2 and J is TRBJ2-3; no definite D call. The CDR3 spans 14 residues. Between the trimmed V and J ends, which lost 4 bases and 6 bases, there was a span of 14 bases. In germline, CDR1 is WSHSY, CDR2 SAAADI. This CDR3 is CASSVLRPPDTQYF. CDR3 nucleotides: TGCGCCAGCAGTGTGCTTCGACCGCCCGATACGCAGTATTTT.

This clone has just a few counts. This chain connects TRBV12-5 to TRBJ2-7, with unresolved D. The CDR3 length is 15 residues. Germline values: CDR1 LGHNT, CDR2 FRNRAP. V shed 0 bases and J shed 2 bases, with 11 bases lying between them. Written as DNA, the CDR3 is TGTGCTAGTGGTTTGGTACGGGCAGACACCTACGAGCAGTACTTC. It yields the protein CASGLVRADTYEQYF.

The chain has TRBV7-2 and TRBJ2-1; D possibly corresponds to TRBD2 (5 bases). Deletions cut 3 bases from V and 10 bases from J, with 22 bases between. CDR1 and CDR2 (germline): SGHTA, FQGNSA. This CDR3 has 16 amino acids. CDR3 nucleotides: TGTGCCAGCAGCTTCTCTACCCTCAGGCGGACTTCGGAGCAGTTCTTC. Protein product: CASSFSTLRRTSEQFF. The complete variable domain, with remaining parts taken from reference TRBV7-2 and TRBJ2-1, reads GAGVSQSPSNKVTEKGKDVELRCDPISGHTALYWYRQSLGQGLEFLIYFQGNSAPDKSGLPSDRFSAERTGGSVSTLTIQRTQQEDSAVYLCASSFSTLRRTSEQFFGPGTRLTVL.

The chain is built from TRBV7-9 and TRBJ1-5, with D tentatively TRBD1 (6 bases). V was cut by 3 bases and J by 1 base, with 7 bases left in between. The CDR3 has 14 amino acids. CDR1 and CDR2 (germline): SEHNR, FQNEAQ (reference sequence). CDR3 loop: CASSFTGSNQPQHF. The CDR3 nucleotides read TGTGCCAGCAGCTTCACAGGGAGCAATCAGCCCCAGCATTTT. Filled out from reference TRBV7-9 and TRBJ1-5, the complete variable domain reads DTGVSQNPRHKITKRGQNVTFRCDPISEHNRLYWYRQTLGQGPEFLTYFQNEAQLEKSRLLSDRFSAERPKGSFSTLEIQRTEQGDSAMYLCASSFTGSNQPQHFGDGTRLSIL.

This clone was picked up a small number of times. The chain joins TRBV18 to TRBJ2-7; possible D gene TRBD2, 5 bases. The CDR3 is 14 amino acids. CDR1 and CDR2 from the germline V gene are KGHSH and LQKENI. The V end lost 0 bases, the J end lost 7 bases, and 13 bases lay between the germline ends. CDR3 sequence (DNA): TGTGCCAGCTCACCACCGTTCAGGTCGGGAGAGCAGTACTTC. Its protein is CASSPPFRSGEQYF.

This chain connects TRBV7-2 to TRBJ1-2; TRBD1 might be the D (5 bases). With 6 bases removed from V and 2 bases from J, the gap between germline ends came to 13 bases. The V gene's germline CDR1 is SGHTA and CDR2 FQGNSA. CDR3 length equals 14 residues. The DNA of the CDR3 is TGTGCCAGCAGTACCCAGCGGGGGAACTATGGCTACACCTTC. Its translation is CASSTQRGNYGYTF.

V and J are TRBV28 and TRBJ2-2; 7 nucleotides line up with TRBD2. Germline CDR1 reads MDHEN; CDR2 reads SYDVKM. The junction had 6 bases not matched to a gene; V was cut back by 1 base and J by 1 base. The CDR3 spans 17 residues. The CDR3 protein is CASSLSPGGWNTGELFF. CDR3 in DNA: TGTGCCAGCAGTTTATCCCCGGGGGGTTGGAACACCGGGGAGCTGTTTTTT.

This chain connects TRBV5-1 to TRBJ2-4, with a possible D match to TRBD1 (6 bases). The CDR3 is 16 amino acids. Trimming removed 0 bases at V and 2 bases at J, with 12 bases between. The V gene's germline CDR1 is SGHRS and CDR2 YFSETQ. CDR3 in DNA: TGCGCCAGCAGCTTGGCAGGGGCCGGCTCCAAAAACATTCAGTACTTC. Its protein is CASSLAGAGSKNIQYF.